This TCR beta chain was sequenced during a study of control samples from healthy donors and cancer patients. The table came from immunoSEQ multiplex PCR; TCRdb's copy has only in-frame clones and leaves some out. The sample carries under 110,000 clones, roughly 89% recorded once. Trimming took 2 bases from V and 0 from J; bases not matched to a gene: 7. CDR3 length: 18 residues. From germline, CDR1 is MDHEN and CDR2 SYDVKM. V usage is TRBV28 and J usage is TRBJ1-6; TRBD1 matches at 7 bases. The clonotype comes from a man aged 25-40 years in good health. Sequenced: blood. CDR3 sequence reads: CASSLTQGQSSYNSPLHF. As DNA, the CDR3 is TGTGCCAGCAGTTTAACACAGGGGCAGAGCTCCTATAATTCACCCCTCCACTTT. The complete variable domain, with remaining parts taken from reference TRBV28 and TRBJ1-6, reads DVKVTQSSRYLVKRTGEKVFLECVQDMDHENMFWYRQDPGLGLRLIYFSYDVKMKEKGDIPEGYSVSREKKERFSLILESASTNQTSMYLCASSLTQGQSSYNSPLHFGNGTRLTVT.